These 2 T cell receptor beta chains originate from one sample sequenced in a study of cytomegalovirus exposure and HLA in healthy donors. The PCR made use of 60 Vbeta and 13 Jbeta primers. Profiling relied on immunoSEQ multiplex PCR, and the TCRdb table lists in-frame clones only, not all of them. This table lists roughly 100,000 clones. The sequenced material came from PBMCs. The receptors here all came from a man aged 50 to 60 in good health and CMV-seropositive.

The CDR3 here is CASSFQGQQETQYF. The CDR3 DNA reads TGCGCCAGCAGCTTCCAGGGACAGCAAGAGACCCAGTACTTC. The genes are TRBV5-1 and TRBJ2-5; 7 positions match TRBD1. Germline V gene lookup returns CDR1 SGHRS and CDR2 YFSETQ. J was trimmed by 2 bases and V by 2 bases; bases with no gene match: 3. The CDR3 is 14 amino acids.

The J gene is TRBJ2-7, the V gene TRBV6-5; perhaps TRBD1 as D (5 bases). Per germline, CDR1 MNHEY and CDR2 SVGAGI. The CDR3 is 14 amino acids. V lost 4 bases and J 4 bases, leaving 14 bases between the germline ends. Written as DNA, the CDR3 is TGTGCCAGCAGTTCCCTGGGGCCGGTTTACGAGCAGTACTTC. It yields the protein CASSSLGPVYEQYF.